Listed here are 20 T cell receptor beta chains from one sample, sequenced in a study of molecular identifiers for immune sequencing clone quantification. Via MiXCR, TCRdb re-called the PCR reads, giving one row per CDR3 protein. This sample has about 98,000 distinct CDR3 sequences, with 30% to 35% found just once. The sequencing input was naive CD8+ T cells from blood, with Jurkat cell RNA spiked in. Subset defined: FACS-sorted CD8+CD4-CCR7+CD45RA+ naive T cells. The receptors derive from a human donor in good health. Some libraries in this study had Jurkat cell RNA spiked in.

The genes are TRBV4-3 and TRBJ2-4; D not certain. Trimming cost V 0 bases and J 2 bases, with 14 bases left between them. Germline V lookup: CDR1 LGHNA, CDR2 YSLEER. The CDR3 has 17 residues. The CDR3 bases are TGCGCCAGCAGCCAAGAAAAATTTATAGGACCCAAAAACATTCAGTACTTC. It codes for CASSQEKFIGPKNIQYF.

This clonotype came up a few times. V gene TRBV11-2 combines with J gene TRBJ2-3, with TRBD2 identical over 13 bases. The CDR3 sequence is 17 residues long. CDR1 SGHAT and CDR2 FQNNGV come from the germline V gene. Losses at the gene ends were 3 bases for V and 5 bases for J; bases not matched to a gene: 8. This chain's CDR3 is CASSFTSGRAGIDTQYF. CDR3 nucleotides: TGTGCCAGCAGCTTTACTAGCGGGAGGGCCGGGATAGATACGCAGTATTTT.

This clonotype came up a few times. The chain joins TRBV29-1 to TRBJ1-2, with no clear D. CDR3 length: 15 residues. Germline V CDR1 and CDR2: SQVTM, ANQGSEA. V lost 6 bases, J lost 1 base, and 18 bases lay in between. The CDR3 sequence is CSVTFGPTGNYGYTF. The DNA of the CDR3 is TGCAGCGTGACCTTCGGGCCGACGGGTAACTATGGCTACACCTTC.

V and J are TRBV20-1 and TRBJ2-7, with D perhaps matching TRBD1 (7 bases). The CDR3 sequence is 14 residues long. Deletions cut 5 bases from V and 2 bases from J, with 16 bases between. Germline V gene data show CDR1 as DFQATT and CDR2 as SNEGSKA (reference sequence). The CDR3 sequence is CSAGGTVWTYEQYF. In DNA, the CDR3 is TGCAGTGCTGGAGGGACAGTCTGGACCTACGAGCAGTACTTC.

This rearrangement joins TRBV28 to TRBJ2-7, with D unclear. The CDR3 length is 11 residues. The V end was cut by 5 bases, the J end by 6 bases, with 8 bases between. Germline CDR1 is MDHEN and CDR2 is SYDVKM. CDR3 DNA sequence: TGTGCCAGCAGTATAAATACCGAGCAGTACTTC. It codes for CASSINTEQYF. Combining the CDR3 with reference TRBV28 and TRBJ2-7 gives the whole variable domain DVKVTQSSRYLVKRTGEKVFLECVQDMDHENMFWYRQDPGLGLRLIYFSYDVKMKEKGDIPEGYSVSREKKERFSLILESASTNQTSMYLCASSINTEQYFGPGTRLTVT.

Concerning this clonotype itself: One junction end disagrees with the germline gene, perhaps due to a read error. The chain links TRBV4-3 to TRBJ2-7; TRBD2 agrees at 8 bases. The germline V gene encodes CDR1 LGHNA and CDR2 YSLEER. This CDR3 spans 16 amino acids. The CDR3 region is CASRQDLSGRFYEQYF. In DNA, the CDR3 is TGCGCCAGCCGCCAAGATTTGAGCGGGAGATTCTACGAGCAGTACTTC.

The chain links TRBV6-2 or TRBV6-3 to TRBJ2-3; unclear D gene. Germline V CDR1 and CDR2: MNHEY, SVGEGT. This CDR3 region has 16 residues. Deletions cut 6 bases from V and 4 bases from J, with 20 bases between. The CDR3 reads CASRFYKDLTADTQYF. CDR3 in DNA: TGTGCCAGCAGGTTTTACAAGGACCTGACGGCAGATACGCAGTATTTT.

The chain has TRBV28 and TRBJ2-3, with 7 bases fitting TRBD2. J was trimmed by 1 base and V by 6 bases; bases with no gene match: 4. The V gene's germline CDR1 is MDHEN and CDR2 SYDVKM. This CDR3 spans 14 amino acids. This CDR3 is CASSAGVRTDTQYF. As DNA, the CDR3 is TGTGCCAGCAGCGCGGGGGTCCGCACAGATACGCAGTATTTT.

CDR3: CASSPRTSGSDTQYF. In DNA, the CDR3 is TGTGCCAGCAGTCCGAGGACTAGCGGGAGTGATACGCAGTATTTT. V and J are TRBV6-5 and TRBJ2-3; 13 nucleotides match TRBD2. Germline CDR1 MNHEY, CDR2 SVGAGI. The CDR3 spans 15 residues. The V gene end was trimmed by 5 bases and the J gene end by 6 bases; junction bases not matched to a gene: 5.

The table lists this clonotype with many counts. The rearrangement uses TRBV7-6 and TRBJ2-3; 9 bases map to TRBD2. The V gene end was trimmed by 6 bases and the J gene end by 3 bases; junction bases not matched to a gene: 7. There are 15 residues in the CDR3. Looked up from germline, CDR1 is SGHVS and CDR2 is FNYEAQ. The CDR3 protein is CASRPSGIGTDTQYF. CDR3 sequence (DNA): TGTGCCAGCAGACCTAGCGGGATTGGAACAGATACGCAGTATTTT.

The chain employs TRBV6-2 or TRBV6-3 and TRBJ2-5; tentatively, D is TRBD2 (6 bases). The germline V gene has CDR1 MNHEY and CDR2 SVGEGT. The CDR3 extends over 14 amino acids. Between the trimmed V and J ends, which lost 5 bases and 4 bases, there was a span of 14 bases. The CDR3 spells CASSTRLERETQYF. The DNA for the CDR3 is TGTGCCAGCAGTACGAGACTAGAACGAGAGACCCAGTACTTC.

This clonotype was detected many times. This chain uses TRBV28 with TRBJ2-3, with 7 bases that match TRBD1. The ends lost 4 bases at V and 0 bases at J; junction bases unmatched: 1. The CDR3 has 14 residues. From germline, CDR1 is MDHEN and CDR2 SYDVKM. The CDR3 region is CASSSTGSTDTQYF. The CDR3 DNA reads TGTGCCAGCAGTTCGACAGGGAGCACAGATACGCAGTATTTT.

Note on this clonotype: A much more abundant neighbour one base away suggests this may be a read error. The rearrangement uses TRBV6-5 and TRBJ1-5; D remains ambiguous. V was trimmed by 6 bases and J by 5 bases, leaving 20 bases between them. Per the germline V gene, CDR1 is MNHEY and CDR2 is SVGAGI. This CDR3 has 16 amino acids. CDR3: CASSRTGLARDQPQHF. The CDR3 DNA reads TGTGCCAGCAGCCGTACTGGACTGGCACGGGATCAGCCCCAGCATTTT.

This clonotype was recorded many times. V gene TRBV20-1 combines with J gene TRBJ1-4; D gene uncertain. The length of the CDR3 is 13 residues. Germline values: CDR1 DFQATT, CDR2 SNEGSKA (reference sequence). Trimming took off 3 bases at V and 8 bases at J, with 13 bases between the two ends. Here the CDR3 DNA reads TGCAGTGCTAGCTCCCGGATGGGGGAAAAACTGTTTTTT. It codes for CSASSRMGEKLFF.

To note about this clonotype: This may arise from a read error, as a much more abundant clone is one base away. V and J are TRBV7-2 and TRBJ2-4; D is perhaps TRBD1 or TRBD2 (6 bases each). The V gene's germline CDR1 is SGHTA and CDR2 FQGNSA. This CDR3 comprises 12 residues. V was trimmed by 7 bases and J by 8 bases, leaving 12 bases between them. The chain's CDR3 is CASTGAPHIQYF. DNA for the CDR3: TGTGCCAGCACGGGGGCCCCACACATTCAGTACTTC.

This clonotype was seen ten or more times. Written as DNA, the CDR3 is TGTGCCAGTAGTGCCCGGGAGGAGCAGTACTTC. Protein: CASSAREEQYF. The rearrangement joins TRBV19 to TRBJ2-7, with a weak D call TRBD2 (6 bases). In germline, CDR1 is LNHDA, CDR2 SQIVND (reference sequence). The germline V and J ends were trimmed by 5 bases and 7 bases, with 9 bases remaining between them. The CDR3 runs 11 residues.

On this clonotype itself: A much larger clone lies a single base off, so this may be a read error. This CDR3 reads CASIPLFSEQLF. CDR3 in DNA: TGTGCCAGCATCCCCCTTTTTTCGGAGCAGCTCTTC. V and J are TRBV7-2 and TRBJ2-1; D not resolved. Germline assignment: CDR1 SGHTA and CDR2 FQGNSA. The CDR3 loop spans 12 amino acids.

Of note for this clonotype: Since the CDR3 does not end with the conserved phenylalanine or tryptophan, this likely comes from a read error. The chain recombines TRBV4-1 with TRBJ2-3, with D unresolved. CDR3 length: 15 amino acids. CDR1 and CDR2 (germline): MGHRA, YSYEKL. The V end was cut by 3 bases, the J end by 6 bases, with 16 bases between. CDR3 amino acids: CASSQELRVSDTQYI. The CDR3 DNA sequence: TGCGCCAGCAGCCAGGAACTACGAGTATCCGATACGCAGTATATT.

This clonotype was observed a few times. This sequence joins TRBV18 and TRBJ2-5; D call uncertain. CDR1 and CDR2 from the germline V gene are KGHSH and LQKENI. The V end was cut by 0 bases, the J end by 1 base, with 9 bases between. The CDR3 extends over 15 amino acids. CDR3 region: CASSPPLAAQETQYF. Here the CDR3 DNA reads TGTGCCAGCTCACCACCACTGGCGGCCCAAGAGACCCAGTACTTC.

The CDR3: CASRLPSGIPPFYEQYF. DNA of the CDR3: TGTGCCAGCAGATTACCCTCCGGGATCCCGCCTTTCTACGAGCAGTACTTC. The chain combines TRBV6-5 with TRBJ2-7, with D possibly TRBD2 on 5 matching bases. CDR3 length equals 17 residues. Germline V lookup: CDR1 MNHEY, CDR2 SVGAGI. Trimming left V 6 bases short and J 3 bases short, with 24 bases between.